This T cell receptor (beta chain) is from a study of cytomegalovirus exposure and HLA in healthy donors. The PCR employed 60 Vbeta primers together with 13 Jbeta primers. Assay used: immunoSEQ multiplex PCR; TCRdb lists only in-frame clones, some missing. The sample yields about 130,000 clones, approximately 80% seen once. This CDR3 has 14 amino acids. Germline V gene lookup returns CDR1 MNHNS and CDR2 SASEGT. V shed 5 bases and J shed 4 bases, with 13 bases lying between them. This chain connects TRBV6-1 to TRBJ2-3; D not certain. The TCR was taken from a boy aged 2-9 years in good health and CMV-seronegative. Sequencing was carried out using PBMCs. In nucleotides, the CDR3 is TGTGCCAGCAGTACCTGGGCCTTCGCAGATACGCAGTATTTT. Its translation is CASSTWAFADTQYF.